One and the same sample provided the 3 T cell receptor beta chains below, sequenced in a study of CD8 T cells in Susac syndrome. About 0.5 to 1 ug RNA was reverse transcribed with random hexamers. Each CDR3 protein is one row after TCRdb ran MiXCR on the immunoSEQ multiplex PCR reads. The sample carries more than 95,000 distinct CDR3 sequences, around 94% recorded once. The specimen was CD8+ T cells from PBMCs. The receptor set was obtained from a human donor with Susac syndrome.

The chain has TRBV20-1 and TRBJ1-5; D is unclear. CDR3 length: 14 residues. Germline-derived CDR1 and CDR2 are DFQATT and SNEGSKA (reference sequence). V was trimmed by 4 bases and J by 4 bases, leaving 14 bases between them. CDR3 region: CSAKPIPLNQPQHF. CDR3 DNA sequence: TGCAGTGCTAAGCCCATTCCTCTTAATCAGCCCCAGCATTTT.

The rearrangement joins TRBV12-3 or TRBV12-4 to TRBJ2-7, with D perhaps given as TRBD1 or TRBD2 (5 bases each). The CDR3 length is 15 residues. V lost 6 bases to trimming and J lost 4 bases, with 19 bases between them. The CDR3: CASSYVLGADYEQYF. CDR3 in DNA: TGTGCCAGCAGCTATGTCCTCGGGGCAGATTACGAGCAGTACTTC.

The genes are TRBV7-2 and TRBJ2-3; 9 positions match TRBD2. Trimming took 5 bases from V and 4 from J; bases not matched to a gene: 4. The CDR3 length is 14 residues. CDR1 and CDR2 from the germline V gene are SGHTA and FQGNSA. The CDR3 is CASSQAGGADTQYF. The CDR3 DNA is TGTGCCAGCAGCCAAGCGGGGGGAGCAGATACGCAGTATTTT. The full variable domain, completed using reference TRBV7-2 and TRBJ2-3, is GAGVSQSPSNKVTEKGKDVELRCDPISGHTALYWYRQSLGQGLEFLIYFQGNSAPDKSGLPSDRFSAERTGGSVSTLTIQRTQQEDSAVYLCASSQAGGADTQYFGPGTRLTVL.